This TCR beta chain came from a study of cytomegalovirus exposure and HLA in healthy donors. The CDR3 consists of 16 residues. Per the germline V gene, CDR1 is SGHDT and CDR2 is YYEEEE. Trimming stripped 0 bases from V and 1 base from J, with 11 bases between. A word on this clone: Its target is unknown.

Study results and caveats: A missense variant in DCLRE1C was later tied to TCR beta V- and J-gene trimming.

60 Vbeta and 13 Jbeta primers were used in PCR. The protocol was immunoSEQ multiplex PCR, while the TCRdb copy is restricted to in-frame clones and leaves out a portion. Here the sample spans about 200,000 clones, 60% to 80% being singletons. The receptor's source is a woman aged 25 to 45 in good health and CMV-seronegative. The specimen was PBMCs. The rearrangement joins TRBV5-6 to TRBJ2-4; D unclear. The chain's CDR3 is CASSLDTSWAKNIQYF. The CDR3, as DNA: TGTGCCAGCAGCTTGGACACCTCATGGGCCAAAAACATTCAGTACTTC.